The rows below give T cell receptor beta chains drawn from one sample of a study of T cells in Graves' hyperthyroidism and ophthalmopathy. Each CDR3 protein gets one entry after TCRdb re-called the multiplex PCR reads with MiXCR. The data contain hundreds of thousands of distinct CDR3 sequences, around 22% of them singletons. The sample comprised blood. The receptor set was obtained from a woman aged 25 to 45 with Graves' ophthalmopathy. The CDR3 runs from the conserved cysteine through the conserved F or W. A D gene is named only where the DNA matches it firmly. Rows give clone size only sometimes, using once, few, many, or a class for an expanded clone.

j_call clone_size cdr3_length d_call v_call cdr3_aa cdr3_nt
TRBJ1-5 many 13 - TRBV12-3/TRBV12-4 CASSSSGMGPQHF TGTGCCAGCAGTTCATCCGGGATGGGGCCCCAGCATTTT
TRBJ2-4 many 15 TRBD1 TRBV2 CASSADRDRVHIQYF TGTGCCAGCAGTGCGGACCGGGACAGGGTGCACATTCAGTACTTC
TRBJ2-2 many 14 - TRBV27 CASSFYSDTGELFF TGTGCCAGCAGTTTTTATAGCGACACCGGGGAGCTGTTTTTT
TRBJ2-5 - 14 TRBD1 TRBV20-1 CSARPGQGLETQYF TGCAGTGCTAGGCCGGGACAGGGTTTAGAGACCCAGTACTTC
TRBJ1-1 - 12 - TRBV12-3/TRBV12-4 CASKGSMREAFF TGTGCCAGCAAGGGGAGCATGCGTGAAGCTTTCTTT
TRBJ1-1 many 12 TRBD1 TRBV7-2 CASSLWDRKAFF TGTGCCAGCAGCTTATGGGACAGGAAAGCTTTCTTT
TRBJ1-1 many 13 - TRBV12-3/TRBV12-4 CASSLEGRTEAFF TGTGCCAGCAGTTTGGAGGGGAGGACTGAAGCTTTCTTT
TRBJ1-2 few 14 - TRBV15 CATSSGGIGYGYTF TGTGCCACCAGCAGCGGGGGGATTGGCTATGGCTACACCTTC
TRBJ2-7 many 13 TRBD2 TRBV19 CARSGGECYEQYF TGTGCCAGAAGCGGGGGAGAATGCTACGAGCAGTACTTC
TRBJ2-7 - 12 TRBD1 TRBV30 CARTGDSYEQYF TGTGCCCGGACAGGGGACTCCTACGAGCAGTACTTC
TRBJ2-5 many 13 - TRBV12-3/TRBV12-4 CASSLASEETQYF TGTGCCAGCAGTTTAGCGTCGGAAGAGACCCAGTACTTC
TRBJ1-2 many 15 - TRBV12-3/TRBV12-4 CASSPSFGAFNGYTF TGTGCCAGCAGTCCTTCCTTTGGGGCCTTTAATGGCTACACCTTC
TRBJ2-7 - 11 - TRBV30 CAWRGSYEQYF TGTGCCTGGAGGGGGTCTTACGAGCAGTACTTC
TRBJ1-2 - 12 - TRBV5-6 CASRSASYGYTF TGTGCCAGCAGGTCGGCAAGCTATGGCTACACCTTC
TRBJ1-2 - 12 - TRBV14 CASSQDGGIMSF TGTGCCAGCAGCCAAGATGGGGGGATTATGTCCTTC
TRBJ2-4 many 17 TRBD2 TRBV6-5 CASRRSGGGEAKNIQYF TGTGCCAGCAGACGTAGCGGGGGGGGTGAGGCCAAAAACATTCAGTACTTC
TRBJ2-7 - 15 TRBD1 TRBV6-1 CASSEEGTGSYEQYF TGTGCCAGCAGTGAGGAAGGGACAGGGTCCTACGAGCAGTACTTC
TRBJ1-2 - 13 - TRBV6-1 CASSDTGAGGYTF TGTGCCAGCAGTGACACGGGGGCGGGTGGCTACACCTTC
TRBJ1-5 many 15 TRBD1 TRBV12-3/TRBV12-4 CASSSRDRLDQPQHF TGTGCCAGCAGTTCCCGGGACAGGCTGGATCAGCCCCAGCATTTT
TRBJ1-2 many 13 - TRBV5-5 CASSLTPGNGYTF TGTGCCAGCAGCTTGACCCCAGGAAATGGCTACACCTTC
TRBJ2-7 many 14 - TRBV11-2 CASSPGEDRREQYF TGTGCCAGCAGCCCAGGGGAGGACCGCCGCGAGCAGTACTTC
TRBJ1-3 - 17 TRBD1 TRBV9 CASSAQQQGALGNTIYF TGTGCCAGCAGCGCTCAACAACAGGGGGCCCTTGGAAACACCATATATTTT
TRBJ2-7 - 13 TRBD2 TRBV12-3/TRBV12-4 CASSLAFTSEKYF TGTGCCAGCAGTTTAGCCTTCACTAGCGAGAAGTACTTC